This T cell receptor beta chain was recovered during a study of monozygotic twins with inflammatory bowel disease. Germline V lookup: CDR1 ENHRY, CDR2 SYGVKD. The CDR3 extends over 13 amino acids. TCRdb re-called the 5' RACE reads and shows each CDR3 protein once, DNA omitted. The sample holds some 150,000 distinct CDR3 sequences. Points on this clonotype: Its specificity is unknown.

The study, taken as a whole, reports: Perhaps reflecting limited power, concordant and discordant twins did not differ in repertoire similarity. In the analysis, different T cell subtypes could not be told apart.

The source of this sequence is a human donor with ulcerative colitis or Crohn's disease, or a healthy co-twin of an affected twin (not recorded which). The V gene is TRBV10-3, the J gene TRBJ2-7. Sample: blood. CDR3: CATQTRNSYEQYF.